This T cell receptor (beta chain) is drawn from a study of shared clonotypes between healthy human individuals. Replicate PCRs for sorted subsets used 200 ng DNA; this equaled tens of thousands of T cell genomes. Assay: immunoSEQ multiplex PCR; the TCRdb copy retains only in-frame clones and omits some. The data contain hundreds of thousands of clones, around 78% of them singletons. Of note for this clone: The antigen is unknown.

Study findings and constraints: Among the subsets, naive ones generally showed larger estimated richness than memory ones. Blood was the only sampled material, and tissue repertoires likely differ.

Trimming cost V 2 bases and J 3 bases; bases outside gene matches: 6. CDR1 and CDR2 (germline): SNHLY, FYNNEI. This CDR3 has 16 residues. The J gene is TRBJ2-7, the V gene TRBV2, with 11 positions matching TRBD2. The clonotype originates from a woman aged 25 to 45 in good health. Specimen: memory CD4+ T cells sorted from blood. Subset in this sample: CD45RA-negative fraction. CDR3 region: CASSERWLAGGYEQYF. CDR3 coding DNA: TGTGCCAGCAGTGAACGATGGCTAGCGGGAGGCTACGAGCAGTACTTC.